The 28 T cell receptor beta chains below come from one sample, sequenced in a study of T-cell reconstitution after alpha-beta-depleted transplantation in children. TCRbeta library preparation incorporated unique molecular identifiers. TCRdb passed the PCR reads through MiXCR, listing each CDR3 protein once. The data hold 350,000 to 400,000 distinct CDR3 sequences, with 13% observed a single time. Sample: PBMCs, taken from the stem cell graft. These receptors all come from a human donor who donated a stem cell graft to a child with Fanconi anemia.

Ten or more counts support this clonotype. The V and J genes are TRBV29-1 and TRBJ2-7, with 10 bases that match TRBD1. V dropped 6 bases and J dropped 2; count of bases not matched to a gene: 13. The CDR3 runs 16 residues. CDR1 and CDR2 (germline): SQVTM, ANQGSEA. The CDR3, as DNA: TGCAGCGTCCTACTTAGACAGGGGGCGAATCCCTACGAGCAGTACTTC. Translated, it gives CSVLLRQGANPYEQYF.

V is TRBV18 and J is TRBJ2-1; D call uncertain. V lost 6 bases, J lost 8 bases, and 8 bases lay in between. This CDR3 comprises 11 residues. Germline V lookup: CDR1 KGHSH, CDR2 LQKENI. This CDR3 reads CASSIKDEQFF. Written as DNA, the CDR3 is TGTGCCAGCTCTATTAAAGATGAGCAGTTCTTC.

This clonotype has only a few counts. V is TRBV27 and J is TRBJ2-1, with D maybe TRBD1 (5 bases). Trimming shortened V by 6 bases and J by 1 base, and 16 bases separated the two germline ends. The CDR3 is made up of 16 amino acids. The germline V gene has CDR1 MNHEY and CDR2 SMNVEV (reference sequence). CDR3 residues: CASRGSIGVSYNEQFF. For the CDR3, the DNA is TGTGCCAGCAGGGGGTCGATAGGGGTTTCCTACAATGAGCAGTTCTTC.

This chain joins TRBV9 and TRBJ1-2; TRBD1 matches 11 bases. V trimming: 3 bases; J trimming: 8 bases; junction bases outside the gene matches: 9. The length of the CDR3 is 15 residues. CDR1 and CDR2 from the germline V gene are SGDLS and YYNGEE. CDR3 DNA sequence: TGTGCCAGCAGCGAGGGGACAGGGGGATTTATGGGCTACACCTTC. Its translation is CASSEGTGGFMGYTF.

J is TRBJ2-1 and V is TRBV10-3; 14 bases map to TRBD2. The CDR3 has 16 residues. Germline V gene lookup returns CDR1 ENHRY and CDR2 SYGVKD. V lost 5 bases to trimming and J lost 8 bases; unmatched junction nucleotides: 8. The CDR3 sequence is CAISPGLAGAEDEQFF. CDR3 DNA: TGTGCCATCAGTCCGGGACTAGCGGGGGCGGAGGATGAGCAGTTCTTC.

This clonotype appeared a few times. The J gene is TRBJ2-7, the V gene TRBV15; TRBD2 might be the D (5 bases). V dropped 0 bases and J dropped 2 bases, with 8 bases sitting between them. Germline V gene sequence: CDR1 LNHNV, CDR2 YYDKDF (reference sequence). The CDR3 is 14 residues long. The CDR3 region is CATSREAGPYEQYF. CDR3 DNA: TGTGCCACCAGCAGAGAGGCGGGCCCCTACGAGCAGTACTTC.

CDR3 region: CASSPHPGQGRRANEKLFF. CDR3 coding DNA: TGTGCCAGCAGCCCCCATCCCGGACAGGGGAGAAGGGCTAATGAAAAACTGTTTTTT. The V gene is TRBV3-1, the J gene TRBJ1-4, with TRBD1 matching over 9 bases. This CDR3 comprises 19 residues. Germline CDR1 is LGHDT and CDR2 is YNNKEL (reference sequence). Germline trimming cut 4 bases from V and 3 bases from J; bases unmatched to any gene: 15.

This chain uses TRBV30 with TRBJ1-1, with D hard to call. Germline CDR1 and CDR2: GTSNPN and SVGIG (reference sequence). Trimming took off 2 bases at V and 10 bases at J, with 11 bases between the two ends. The CDR3 spans 11 residues. The CDR3 sequence: CAWSSGPAAFF. The CDR3 DNA sequence: TGTGCCTGGAGTTCTGGCCCGGCAGCTTTCTTT. Supplemented by reference TRBV30 and TRBJ1-1, the full variable domain reads SQTIHQWPATLVQPVGSPLSLECTVEGTSNPNLYWYRQAAGRGLQLLFYSVGIGQISSEVPQNLSASRPQDRQFILSSKKLLLSDSGFYLCAWSSGPAAFFGQGTRLTVV.

The V call is TRBV20-1, the J call TRBJ2-7; tentative D call: TRBD1 (6 bases). The V gene's germline CDR1 is DFQATT and CDR2 SNEGSKA (reference sequence). This CDR3 is built from 11 residues. V lost 2 bases and J lost 7, with 9 bases in between. The CDR3 nucleotides are TGCAGTGCTAGACAGGGGCCAGAGCAGTACGTC. It specifies CSARQGPEQYV.

This clonotype occurred a few times. The chain joins TRBV29-1 to TRBJ2-7; D ambiguous. V was pared by 5 bases and J by 5 bases, with 10 bases between. CDR3 size: 11 residues. Germline loops: CDR1 SQVTM, CDR2 ANQGSEA. The CDR3 loop is CSVPVDDEQYF. DNA for the CDR3: TGCAGCGTTCCCGTGGACGACGAGCAGTACTTC.

In its sample, this clonotype was seen many times. The chain links TRBV6-2 or TRBV6-3 to TRBJ1-1; D call uncertain. In germline, CDR1 is MNHEY, CDR2 SVGEGT. The CDR3 is made up of 14 amino acids. Deletions cut 8 bases from V and 7 bases from J, with 20 bases between. The CDR3 region is CASSFDNRYREAFF. CDR3 coding DNA: TGTGCCAGCTCCTTTGACAACCGCTACCGTGAAGCTTTCTTT.

The rearrangement joins TRBV19 to TRBJ1-5, with 7 bases lining up with TRBD1. The junction had 8 bases not matched to a gene; V was cut back by 6 bases and J by 6 bases. The CDR3 has 14 amino acids. In germline, CDR1 is LNHDA, CDR2 SQIVND (reference sequence). CDR3: CASRRSNRGQPQHF. DNA for the CDR3: TGTGCCAGTAGAAGGTCGAACAGGGGTCAGCCCCAGCATTTT.

This clonotype was seen repeatedly, ten times or more. J is TRBJ2-3 and V is TRBV14; weak D call: TRBD1 (5 bases). CDR3 length: 14 amino acids. CDR1 and CDR2 from the germline V gene are SGHDN and FVKESK. Trimming cost V 5 bases and J 6 bases, with 15 bases left between them. In nucleotides, the CDR3 is TGTGCCAGCAGCGCAAGGTGGCAGGGCGATACGCAGTATTTT. It is translated as CASSARWQGDTQYF.

DNA of the CDR3: TGCGCCAGCAGCCCTGCGCAACCGAACACTGAAGCTTTCTTT. This translates into CASSPAQPNTEAFF. The chain links TRBV5-1 to TRBJ1-1, with D unclear. V lost 4 bases, J lost 1 base, and 11 bases lay in between. The CDR3 length is 14 residues. Germline V gives CDR1 SGHRS, CDR2 YFSETQ.

In DNA, the CDR3 is TGTGCCAGCAGTGAATTTACAGCGGGGCACGTC. This encodes CASSEFTAGHV. The chain has TRBV2 and TRBJ2-7; 7 bases agree with TRBD2. CDR3 length equals 11 residues. Germline V gene data show CDR1 as SNHLY and CDR2 as FYNNEI.

The rearrangement uses TRBV11-2 and TRBJ2-2; no clear D gene. The ends were cut back, 6 bases at V and 3 bases at J, with 14 bases in the middle. The CDR3 is 15 residues long. Germline CDR1 is SGHAT and CDR2 is FQNNGV. The CDR3 DNA sequence: TGTGCCAGCAGACACCTCCGGACCCACACCGGGGAGCTGTTTTTT. This gives the protein CASRHLRTHTGELFF.

V gene TRBV5-1 combines with J gene TRBJ2-7, with 10 bases fitting TRBD1. CDR3 length equals 15 residues. Losses at the gene ends were 0 bases for V and 6 bases for J; bases not matched to a gene: 6. Germline loops: CDR1 SGHRS, CDR2 YFSETQ. Written as DNA, the CDR3 is TGCGCCAGCAGCTTGGATCCGGGGACAGGGGTCGAGCAGTACGTC. Translation: CASSLDPGTGVEQYV.

In its sample, this clonotype was seen a few times. The chain joins TRBV30 to TRBJ1-1, with no clear D. Germline assignment: CDR1 GTSNPN and CDR2 SVGIG (reference sequence). The V gene lost 3 bases and the J gene lost 4 bases, with 9 bases spanning the gap. The CDR3 runs 12 residues. The chain's CDR3 is CAWSDPSTEAFF. Here the CDR3 DNA reads TGTGCCTGGAGCGATCCAAGCACTGAAGCTTTCTTT.

DNA of the CDR3: TGTGCCACCAGTGACCCCGGGACTAGCGGGTGGAGCACAGATACGCAGTATTTT. Translation gives CATSDPGTSGWSTDTQYF. The chain couples TRBV24-1 to TRBJ2-3, with TRBD2 matching over 12 bases. V shed 4 bases, J shed 0 bases, and the junction held 7 bases outside the gene matches. Germline V lookup: CDR1 KGHDR, CDR2 SFDVKD. The CDR3 totals 18 residues.

This clonotype occurred many times. The chain combines TRBV5-1 with TRBJ2-3; D possibly corresponds to TRBD2 (6 bases). This CDR3 has 15 amino acids. V dropped 4 bases and J dropped 1 base, with 13 bases sitting between them. Germline CDR1 and CDR2: SGHRS and YFSETQ. The CDR3 coding sequence is TGCGCCAGCAGCCCAGGGACTTTCCGCACAGATACGCAGTATTTT. Its translation: CASSPGTFRTDTQYF.

CDR3 region: CASSLELGSLDIQYF. CDR3 nucleotide sequence: TGTGCCAGCAGCTTAGAGCTAGGGTCCCTGGACATTCAGTACTTC. The chain is built from TRBV7-6 and TRBJ2-4; D is unresolved. The length of the CDR3 is 15 residues. The V gene's germline CDR1 is SGHVS and CDR2 FNYEAQ. The V end lost 1 base, the J end lost 8 bases, and 15 bases lay between the germline ends.

The V and J genes are TRBV5-6 and TRBJ2-5, with D perhaps being TRBD1 or TRBD2 (6 bases each). Germline lookup yields CDR1 SGHDT and CDR2 YYEEEE. Deletions cut 4 bases from V and 2 bases from J, with 12 bases between. The CDR3 length is 14 residues. The CDR3 sequence: CASSQRGVQETQYF. The CDR3 DNA follows: TGTGCCAGCAGCCAGAGGGGGGTACAAGAGACCCAGTACTTC.

This clonotype was seen a few times. CDR3 loop: CASSESGEQFF. CDR3 nucleotides: TGCGCCAGCAGTGAGTCCGGTGAGCAGTTCTTC. The chain combines TRBV10-1 with TRBJ2-1; D not resolved. Germline V gene sequence: CDR1 WNHNN, CDR2 SYGVQD (reference sequence). Trimming left V 0 bases short and J 9 bases short, with 3 bases between. CDR3 size: 11 residues.

In its sample, this clonotype was seen many times. The chain combines TRBV20-1 with TRBJ2-7; possible D gene TRBD1, 7 bases. CDR1 DFQATT and CDR2 SNEGSKA come from the germline V gene (reference sequence). V was cut by 4 bases and J by 5 bases, with 12 bases left in between. This CDR3 region has 12 residues. The CDR3 nucleotides are TGCAGTGCTAACCAGGGGGGAGACGAGCAGTACGTC. Its translation is CSANQGGDEQYV.

The sample holds a few counts of this clonotype. V gene TRBV20-1 combines with J gene TRBJ1-1, with 7 positions matching TRBD1. Germline CDR1 is DFQATT and CDR2 is SNEGSKA (reference sequence). The length of the CDR3 is 12 residues. Unmatched junction bases numbered 8, after V lost 5 bases and J lost 8 bases. CDR3 nucleotides: TGCAGTGCTTTCCTCGGACAGGACGAAGCTTTCTTT. Amino acids: CSAFLGQDEAFF.

There are many counts of this clonotype. The chain is built from TRBV6-1 and TRBJ1-1; D gene unclear. From germline, CDR1 is MNHNS and CDR2 SASEGT. V was pared by 2 bases and J by 1 base, with 8 bases between. There are 14 residues in the CDR3. CDR3: CASSETYRNTEAFF. CDR3 nucleotide sequence: TGTGCCAGCAGTGAAACGTACAGGAACACTGAAGCTTTCTTT.

Only a few counts were recorded for this clonotype. The genes are TRBV15 and TRBJ1-5; weak D call: TRBD1 (6 bases). The CDR3 is 18 residues long. Trimming took off 0 bases at V and 0 bases at J, with 15 bases between the two ends. Germline loops: CDR1 LNHNV, CDR2 YYDKDF (reference sequence). The CDR3 nucleotides are TGTGCCACCAGCAGAGATTTAGGGGGAGGTAATAGCAATCAGCCCCAGCATTTT. Translated: CATSRDLGGGNSNQPQHF.

This rearrangement joins TRBV6-1 to TRBJ2-7; perhaps TRBD1 as D (5 bases). The CDR3 runs 14 residues. The V gene lost 8 bases and the J gene lost 6 bases, with 20 bases spanning the gap. CDR1 and CDR2 from the germline V gene are MNHNS and SASEGT. CDR3 amino acids: CASSPTGRVGEQYV. The CDR3 DNA reads as TGTGCCAGCTCCCCGACGGGCAGGGTCGGCGAGCAGTACGTC.